These 26 T cell receptor beta chains came from one sample sequenced in a study of shared clonotypes between healthy human individuals. Sequenced by immunoSEQ multiplex PCR; TCRdb stores in-frame clones only, minus some. The data show approximately 1,500,000 clones, approximately 98% seen once. Specimen: naive CD4+ T cells sorted from blood. Subset: CD45RA+ positively selected. All receptors come from a man aged 25 to 40 in good health.

The J gene is TRBJ2-2, the V gene TRBV27; 12 positions agree with TRBD2. CDR1 and CDR2 (germline): MNHEY, SMNVEV (reference sequence). The CDR3 loop spans 19 amino acids. The V gene end was trimmed by 4 bases and the J gene end by 0 bases; junction bases not matched to a gene: 9. The CDR3 sequence is CASSSRRTSGNSNTGELFF. Here the CDR3 DNA reads TGTGCCAGCAGTTCCCGAAGGACTAGCGGGAATTCGAACACCGGGGAGCTGTTTTTT.

This clone was seen just once. V gene TRBV5-8 combines with J gene TRBJ2-3, with D perhaps TRBD2 (6 bases). Trimming took off 3 bases at V and 7 bases at J, with 18 bases between the two ends. This CDR3 is 15 amino acids long. The germline CDR1 and CDR2 sequences are SGHTS and YDEGEE. CDR3 amino acids: CASSWRQRLGHTQYF. The DNA of the CDR3 is TGTGCCAGCAGCTGGAGACAGAGACTAGGACATACGCAGTATTTT.

The V call is TRBV5-1, the J call TRBJ2-5, with 9 bases aligning to TRBD2. The CDR3 length is 15 residues. Unmatched junction bases numbered 10, after V lost 5 bases and J lost 5 bases. Germline V lookup: CDR1 SGHRS, CDR2 YFSETQ. CDR3 residues: CASREVSGSGETQYF. DNA of the CDR3: TGCGCCAGCAGGGAAGTTAGCGGGAGTGGTGAGACCCAGTACTTC.

Of note for this clone: The sample carries other DNA sequences with the same CDR3. This chain connects TRBV29-1 to TRBJ1-3; no reliable D call. CDR1 and CDR2 (germline): SQVTM, ANQGSEA. The length of the CDR3 is 13 residues. The V and J ends lost 6 bases and 0 bases respectively, with 9 bases between them. CDR3 sequence: CSVGPSSGNTIYF. The CDR3 DNA follows: TGCAGCGTCGGCCCCAGCTCTGGAAACACCATATATTTT.

V gene TRBV5-1 combines with J gene TRBJ2-3; no clear D gene. Trimming removed 0 bases from V and 0 bases from J, with 8 bases in between. CDR1 is SGHRS and CDR2 is YFSETQ in the germline V gene. The CDR3 covers 15 residues. CDR3 nucleotide sequence: TGCGCCAGCAGCTTGGCCGAGGTTAGCACAGATACGCAGTATTTT. Amino acid sequence: CASSLAEVSTDTQYF. Full variable domain (missing parts from reference TRBV5-1 and TRBJ2-3): KAGVTQTPRYLIKTRGQQVTLSCSPISGHRSVSWYQQTPGQGLQFLFEYFSETQRNKGNFPGRFSGRQFSNSRSEMNVSTLELGDSALYLCASSLAEVSTDTQYFGPGTRLTVL.

The chain links TRBV18 to TRBJ1-1, with a tentative D call TRBD1 (5 bases). This CDR3 comprises 14 residues. Trimming left V 6 bases short and J 6 bases short, with 17 bases between. The V gene's germline CDR1 is KGHSH and CDR2 LQKENI. The CDR3 loop reads CASSPQQGRAEAFF. DNA of the CDR3: TGTGCCAGCTCGCCTCAGCAGGGAAGGGCTGAAGCTTTCTTT.

J is TRBJ1-4 and V is TRBV5-6, with D possibly being TRBD1 (5 bases). The CDR3 extends over 14 amino acids. Germline V gene data show CDR1 as SGHDT and CDR2 as YYEEEE. The ends were cut back, 0 bases at V and 6 bases at J, with 9 bases in the middle. The CDR3 is CASSLGGRDEKLFF. Written as DNA, the CDR3 is TGTGCCAGCAGCTTGGGGGGCAGGGATGAAAAACTGTTTTTT.

The chain links TRBV7-9 to TRBJ2-6; D might be TRBD1 or TRBD2, each matching 6 bases. The CDR3 loop spans 19 amino acids. CDR1 is SEHNR, CDR2 FQNEAQ, per germline (reference sequence). Trimming removed 1 base from V and 0 bases from J, with 16 bases in between. In DNA, the CDR3 is TGTGCCAGCAGCTTAGTGACTAGACAGGCCTACTCTGGGGCCAACGTCCTGACTTTC. This gives the protein CASSLVTRQAYSGANVLTF.

The CDR3 DNA reads TGTGCCAGCAGTGCTATATGGGGACTAGCTGATTCCTACGAGCAGTACTTC. Translated, it gives CASSAIWGLADSYEQYF. This chain connects TRBV27 to TRBJ2-7; 9 nucleotides match TRBD2. CDR3 size: 17 residues. V dropped 5 bases and J dropped 1; count of bases not matched to a gene: 12. Germline CDR1 is MNHEY and CDR2 is SMNVEV (reference sequence).

This sequence joins TRBV18 and TRBJ2-5; maybe TRBD1 (5 bases). Germline V lookup: CDR1 KGHSH, CDR2 LQKENI. V gave up 4 bases and J gave up 3 bases, with 9 bases separating them. The CDR3 extends over 13 amino acids. The CDR3 bases are TGTGCCAGCTCACGCGTCAGGGAAGAGACCCAGTACTTC. This encodes CASSRVREETQYF. Full variable domain (rest looked up from reference TRBV18 and TRBJ2-5): NAGVMQNPRHLVRRRGQEARLRCSPMKGHSHVYWYRQLPEEGLKFMVYLQKENIIDESGMPKERFSAEFPKEGPSILRIQQVVRGDSAAYFCASSRVREETQYFGPGTRLLVL.

The rearrangement uses TRBV5-4 and TRBJ2-3; 9 bases are shared with TRBD2. The trim removed 2 bases at V and 5 bases at J, leaving 9 bases unmatched. The CDR3 runs 16 residues. Germline V gene data show CDR1 as SGHNT and CDR2 as YYREEE (reference sequence). The CDR3 sequence: CASSLSLAGVGDTQYF. The CDR3 DNA sequence: TGTGCCAGCAGCTTATCTTTAGCGGGAGTAGGAGATACGCAGTATTTT.

This chain links TRBV18 with TRBJ1-2, with 9 bases fitting TRBD1. Per the germline V gene, CDR1 is KGHSH and CDR2 is LQKENI. Germline trimming cut 2 bases from V and 8 bases from J; bases unmatched to any gene: 9. The CDR3 sequence is 15 residues long. CDR3 protein: CASSPARQGVYGYTF. The CDR3 coding sequence is TGTGCCAGCTCACCAGCGAGACAGGGGGTGTACGGCTACACCTTC.

As to this clone: Other DNA sequences in this specimen translate into the identical CDR3. The chain couples TRBV11-3 to TRBJ2-7; TRBD1 aligns across 7 bases. The CDR3 totals 12 residues. Germline-derived CDR1 and CDR2 are SGHNT and YENEEA. V was pared by 4 bases and J by 5 bases, with 2 bases of the junction left unmatched. CDR3 protein: CASSSTGDEQYF. The CDR3 DNA is TGTGCCAGCAGCTCCACAGGGGACGAGCAGTACTTC.

The rearrangement uses TRBV7-8 and TRBJ2-3; TRBD2 agrees at 8 bases. The CDR3 consists of 16 residues. CDR1 and CDR2 from the germline V gene are SGHVS and FQNEAQ. V shed 1 base, J shed 0 bases, and the junction held 3 bases outside the gene matches. This CDR3 is CASSLVSGTSTDTQYF. Written as DNA, the CDR3 is TGTGCCAGCAGCTTAGTTAGCGGGACCAGCACAGATACGCAGTATTTT.

The rearrangement joins TRBV6-6 to TRBJ1-2; D is unclear. This CDR3 has 14 amino acids. Trimming left V 2 bases short and J 8 bases short, with 15 bases between. CDR1 is MNHNY, CDR2 SVGAGI, per germline (reference sequence). The CDR3 region is CASSYLGRGEGYTF. In DNA form, the CDR3 reads TGTGCCAGCAGTTACCTAGGCCGAGGAGAAGGCTACACCTTC.

In regard to this clone: Other DNA sequences in this sample translate to the same CDR3. The gene calls are TRBV30 and TRBJ2-7; D ambiguous. The V gene lost 1 base and the J gene lost 4 bases, with 5 bases spanning the gap. This CDR3 is 11 amino acids long. The germline V gene encodes CDR1 GTSNPN and CDR2 SVGIG (reference sequence). The CDR3 sequence: CAWSGLYEQYF. The CDR3 nucleotides are TGTGCCTGGAGTGGACTGTACGAGCAGTACTTC.

The rearrangement links TRBV10-3 to TRBJ2-2; 9 bases are a match to TRBD2. V lost 4 bases to trimming and J lost 1 base; unmatched junction nucleotides: 4. Germline-derived CDR1 and CDR2 are ENHRY and SYGVKD. The CDR3 length is 16 residues. The DNA of the CDR3 is TGTGCCATCAGTGCGGCTAGCGGGGTGAACACCGGGGAGCTGTTTTTT. This encodes CAISAASGVNTGELFF.

V gene TRBV15 combines with J gene TRBJ2-7; D ambiguous. V lost 1 base, J lost 2 bases, and 3 bases lay in between. Looked up from germline, CDR1 is LNHNV and CDR2 is YYDKDF (reference sequence). The CDR3 contains 12 residues. CDR3 DNA sequence: TGTGCCACCAGCAGAGCTGCCTACGAGCAGTACTTC. Translation: CATSRAAYEQYF. The full variable domain, with the rest looked up from reference TRBV15 and TRBJ2-7, is DAMVIQNPRYQVTQFGKPVTLSCSQTLNHNVMYWYQQKSSQAPKLLFHYYDKDFNNEADTPDNFQSRRPNTSFCFLDIRSPGLGDTAMYLCATSRAAYEQYFGPGTRLTVT.

The rearrangement joins TRBV19 to TRBJ2-1, with TRBD1 matching over 8 bases. Germline CDR1 and CDR2: LNHDA and SQIVND (reference sequence). CDR3 length equals 13 residues. J lost 13 bases, V lost 5 bases, and 10 bases had no gene match. The CDR3 region is CASSPRPTGDQFF. The CDR3, as DNA: TGTGCCAGTAGTCCCCGACCGACAGGGGACCAGTTCTTC.

The chain carries TRBV5-8 and TRBJ2-5; maybe TRBD1 (6 bases). The CDR3 runs to 13 residues. V was clipped by 4 bases and J by 2 bases, with 9 bases between them. Germline CDR1 is SGHTS and CDR2 is YDEGEE. The CDR3 DNA reads TGTGCCAGCAGCACACAGGGACAAGAGACCCAGTACTTC. It is translated as CASSTQGQETQYF.

V usage is TRBV9 and J usage is TRBJ2-7, with a weak D call TRBD1 (5 bases). Trimming cost V 0 bases and J 5 bases, with 15 bases left between them. The germline CDR1 and CDR2 sequences are SGDLS and YYNGEE. The CDR3 length is 15 residues. The CDR3 protein is CASSVDGRVGDEQYF. DNA for the CDR3: TGTGCCAGCAGCGTAGATGGCAGGGTAGGCGACGAGCAGTACTTC.

As concerns this clone: This sample includes further DNA sequences coding for the same CDR3. J is TRBJ2-5 and V is TRBV11-3; unclear D gene. Germline lookup yields CDR1 SGHNT and CDR2 YENEEA. V lost 3 bases, J lost 0 bases, and 2 bases lay in between. The CDR3 runs 12 residues. CDR3 loop: CASSLNQETQYF. DNA of the CDR3: TGTGCCAGCAGCTTGAACCAAGAGACCCAGTACTTC.

The gene calls are TRBV28 and TRBJ1-4; no definite D call. V was trimmed by 6 bases and J by 8 bases, leaving 13 bases between them. This CDR3 contains 13 residues. CDR1 MDHEN and CDR2 SYDVKM come from the germline V gene. The CDR3 DNA reads TGTGCCAGCAGGGCGGGTATCAGCGAAAAACTGTTTTTT. It encodes CASRAGISEKLFF.

The V call is TRBV27, the J call TRBJ2-1; 8 bases line up with TRBD1. Germline CDR1 and CDR2: MNHEY and SMNVEV (reference sequence). After removal of 5 bases from V and 8 bases from J, the junction contained 17 bases not matched to a gene. The CDR3 is made up of 17 amino acids. This CDR3 reads CASSHMITGGYKHEQFF. The CDR3 nucleotides are TGTGCCAGCAGTCACATGATAACAGGGGGTTATAAACATGAGCAGTTCTTC.

This rearrangement joins TRBV9 to TRBJ2-1; no definite D call. CDR3 length: 14 amino acids. Germline CDR1 and CDR2: SGDLS and YYNGEE. V gave up 0 bases and J gave up 6 bases, with 10 bases separating them. This CDR3 reads CASSVGPHLNEQFF. In DNA, the CDR3 is TGTGCCAGCAGCGTAGGCCCACACCTCAATGAGCAGTTCTTC.

This sequence joins TRBV5-6 and TRBJ1-4; tentatively, D is TRBD1 (5 bases). Trimming removed 4 bases from V and 0 bases from J, with 10 bases in between. The CDR3 runs to 15 residues. Germline V gene lookup returns CDR1 SGHDT and CDR2 YYEEEE. The CDR3, as DNA: TGTGCCAGCAGCAGGGACGGGTCAACTAATGAAAAACTGTTTTTT. This sequence encodes CASSRDGSTNEKLFF. Looking up the rest from reference TRBV5-6 and TRBJ1-4 gives the full variable domain: DAGVTQSPTHLIKTRGQQVTLRCSPKSGHDTVSWYQQALGQGPQFIFQYYEEEERQRGNFPDRFSGHQFPNYSSELNVNALLLGDSALYLCASSRDGSTNEKLFFGSGTQLSVL.